One T cell receptor (beta chain) is described in this entry. Its antigen remains unidentified. One base away there is no much larger clone; base qualities are not given. V lost 3 bases and J lost 3 bases; the stretch between them is 14 bases long. Sequences SGHVS (CDR1) and FQNEAQ (CDR2) are obtained from the germline V gene. The CDR3, cysteine through phenylalanine, is 15 amino acids long. The entry retains the CDR3 DNA only, 45 bases that are in frame from base 1. TCRbeta CDR3 regions were amplified from genomic DNA by means of the immunoSEQ Assay, a bias-controlled multiplex PCR. On the study's bioinformatics: Nucleated cell counts per sample were estimated from amplification of reference gene primers within the assay. To quantify the absolute abundance of each unique TCRbeta CDR3 rearrangement, sequence reads were collapsed and filtered. For each sample, productive Simpson clonality was calculated as the square root of Simpson's diversity index over productive rearrangements. In its TCRdb copy, this immuneACCESS table keeps in-frame sequences only and misses some clones. Where compared with another copy, unresolved V genes explain less than half of these, and the others have no known cause. From that table come the V and J calls and clone size; the DNA was used to work out D and trimming. This sample holds 300,000 to 350,000 clones; around 91% were observed only once. The top ten clonotypes cover around 3.3% of the sample.

The data originate from a study of blood T cell repertoires in COVID-19 (dated by TCRdb to 2019 to 2021). With respect to the entire study: The collaborator samples originated in the United States, Italy and Spain and spanned the acute and convalescent phases of COVID-19. The material from the prospective study consisted of cDNA or gDNA derived from T cells, B-cell-depleted T cells, or PBMCs. The repertoires were released in a freely available public database intended as a resource for research on the immune response to SARS-CoV-2. The samples were drawn from the first 160 participants of the ongoing ImmuneRACE study and from some 1,300 subjects provided by 6 global collaborators. HLA class I and class II types, where available, came from metadata supplied by the sample provider rather than from assay-based typing. Nearly every sample came with metadata listing a de-identified subject ID, COVID-19 status, age in years and sex. Subjects who had been exposed to COVID-19, were actively infected with it, or had recovered from it provided the deeply sampled blood TCRbeta repertoires that made up the dataset.

The paper's findings and limits, for the study overall: Clinical and demographic metadata were provided uncurated, with the amount varying by source and participant.

Samples from volunteer blood donors who had recovered from COVID-19 were contributed by a second Seattle source. Each collaborating institution followed its own protocols to collect whole blood in K2EDTA tubes. For TCRbeta analysis, collaborators shipped samples in one of three forms: frozen whole blood, isolated PBMCs, or DNA extracted from either of those sample types. Rearrangement joined TRBV7-8 to TRBJ1-2; the D gene is not confidently resolved. The sequencing sample was made of peripheral blood. The receptor was isolated from a woman younger than 35 who had recovered from COVID-19. The base sequence is TGTGCCAGCAGCTTTCGGCGAGCGAAAGACTATGGCTACACCTTC. Its amino acids are CASSFRRAKDYGYTF.